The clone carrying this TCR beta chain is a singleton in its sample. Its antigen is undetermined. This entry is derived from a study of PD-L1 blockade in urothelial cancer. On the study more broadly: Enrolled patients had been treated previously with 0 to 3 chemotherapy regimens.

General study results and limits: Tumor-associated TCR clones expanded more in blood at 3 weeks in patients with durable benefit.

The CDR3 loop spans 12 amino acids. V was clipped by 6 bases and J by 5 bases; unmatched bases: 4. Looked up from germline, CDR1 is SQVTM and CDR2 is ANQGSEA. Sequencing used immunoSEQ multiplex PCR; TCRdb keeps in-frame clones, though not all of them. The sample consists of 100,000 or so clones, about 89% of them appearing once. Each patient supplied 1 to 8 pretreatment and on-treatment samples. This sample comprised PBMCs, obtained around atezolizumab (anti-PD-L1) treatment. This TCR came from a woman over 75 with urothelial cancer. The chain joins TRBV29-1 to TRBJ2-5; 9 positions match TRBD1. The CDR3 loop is CSVGQGMETQYF. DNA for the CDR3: TGCAGCGTCGGACAGGGGATGGAGACCCAGTACTTC.